This T cell receptor (beta chain) originates from a study of regulatory T cells in long-lasting Graves disease. At the level of the study: For a period under 3 months, newly diagnosed Graves' patients had taken antithyroid drugs.

Regarding time point: newly diagnosed GD, antithyroid drugs for less than 3 months. From RNA extracted from PBMCs, the TCR library was made. General observations from the study: Repertoires from persistent disease leaned toward TRBV28, TRBJ1-2 and TRBJ2-5. Persistent patients had a count of shared public clonotypes (about 2,500) that exceeded that of new patients (approximately 920). Accuracy may have been reduced by the small sample size.

This clonotype was seen many times. Its antigen is currently unknown. Per germline, CDR1 SNHLY and CDR2 FYNNEI. V lost 5 bases to trimming and J lost 4 bases; unmatched junction nucleotides: 3. The CDR3 is 14 residues long. Sequencing libraries for TCR beta were prepared with iRepertoire HTBI primers and Arm-PCR of CDR3 regions. A single record per CDR3 protein comes from TCRdb applying MiXCR to the multiplex PCR reads. The sample holds fewer than 400,000 distinct CDR3 sequences, about 20% seen once. This specimen was peripheral blood mononuclear cells (PBMCs), taken at new diagnosis, from a patient treated with antithyroid drugs. The chain uses TRBV2 and TRBJ2-3; 10 nucleotides match TRBD2. The source of this sequence is a female donor with Graves disease. Written as DNA, the CDR3 is TGTGCCAGCAGTCGACTAGCGGGTCCAGATACGCAGTATTTT. Translating it yields CASSRLAGPDTQYF.